One and the same sample provided the 5 T cell receptor beta chains below, sequenced in a study of T cell responses to AZD1222 COVID-19 vaccine. Generated by immunoSEQ multiplex PCR, the TCRdb table keeps only in-frame clones and is missing some. The repertoire has under 200,000 clones, approximately 88% of them found once; the top ten carry 0.85% to 1.1%. The sample in question was peripheral blood, obtained 28 days after the second AZD1222 dose. Every receptor here comes from an adult who received the AZD1222 COVID-19 vaccine.

V is TRBV21-1 and J is TRBJ2-3; the table's D call TRBD1 went unverified against the DNA. TRBV21-1 is annotated as a pseudogene. The CDR3 has 16 residues. CDR3 residues: CASSKADRAWTDTQYF. In DNA, the CDR3 is TGTGCCAGCAGCAAAGCTGACAGGGCATGGACAGATACGCAGTATTTT.

J is TRBJ2-5 and V is TRBV4-1; D unresolved. Germline V gives CDR1 MGHRA, CDR2 YSYEKL. V lost 0 bases and J 6 bases, leaving 5 bases between the germline ends. This CDR3 is 12 amino acids long. CDR3 DNA sequence: TGCGCCAGCAGCCAAGACCGGCAGACCCAGTACTTC. Translated: CASSQDRQTQYF.

This clone is a singleton in its sample. The V call is TRBV15, the J call TRBJ2-7, with a tentative D call TRBD1 (6 bases). The V and J ends lost 1 base and 1 base respectively, with 14 bases between them. This CDR3 has 16 residues. Germline V gene sequence: CDR1 LNHNV, CDR2 YYDKDF (reference sequence). The CDR3 loop is CATSRGFPTGSYEQYF. DNA of the CDR3: TGTGCCACCAGCAGAGGATTCCCGACAGGATCCTACGAGCAGTACTTC. Complete variable domain (other parts from reference TRBV15 and TRBJ2-7): DAMVIQNPRYQVTQFGKPVTLSCSQTLNHNVMYWYQQKSSQAPKLLFHYYDKDFNNEADTPDNFQSRRPNTSFCFLDIRSPGLGDTAMYLCATSRGFPTGSYEQYFGPGTRLTVT.

The chain is built from TRBV4-1 and TRBJ1-3; D might be TRBD1 (5 bases). Germline CDR1 reads MGHRA; CDR2 reads YSYEKL. The V and J ends lost 1 base and 4 bases respectively, with 17 bases between them. CDR3 length: 17 residues. The CDR3 reads CASSQAQGRKGGNTIYF. The CDR3 DNA reads as TGCGCCAGCAGCCAAGCCCAGGGAAGAAAAGGGGGAAACACCATATATTTT.

The chain couples TRBV15 to TRBJ2-7; D call uncertain. V gave up 0 bases and J gave up 6 bases, with 15 bases separating them. Per the germline V gene, CDR1 is LNHNV and CDR2 is YYDKDF (reference sequence). The CDR3 has 15 residues. CDR3 protein: CATSRDLGYASEQYF. CDR3 in DNA: TGTGCCACCAGCAGAGATCTGGGCTACGCTAGCGAGCAGTACTTC.